Here is one T cell receptor beta chain with its context. The antigen it recognizes is unknown. These data are taken from a study of monozygotic twins with inflammatory bowel disease (dated by TCRdb to about 2019). Background on the whole study: The full study comprised 28 monozygotic twin pairs: nine German pairs (four IBD-concordant, five IBD-discordant) and 19 IBD-discordant Danish pairs. Disease-associated traits were sought mainly through comparisons between IBD patients and their genetically identical healthy co-twins within discordant pairs. Each individual had, on average, about 151 000 unique TCRalpha sequences and 181 000 unique TCRbeta sequences available for analysis. Results and caveats for the whole study, not just this receptor: Different T cell subtypes could not be distinguished in the analysis. Repertoire similarity did not differ between concordant and discordant twins, possibly due to limited statistical power. No single strong signal or clonotype linked to IBD turned up in the results, so the idea that one exists was not supported. Compared with healthy twins, IBD patients shared fewer clonotypes with other individuals, and the difference was most pronounced in patients with signs of disease activity. Because patients received different immunosuppressive treatments, the repertoires may have picked up extra background noise and variability between individuals. TCRbeta repertoire diversity, by inverse Simpson index, was decreased in IBD patients compared with their healthy co-twins.

From each donor, a roughly 2.6 ml peripheral blood sample was collected into PAXgene tubes and stored at -80 degrees C. Total RNA was isolated from whole blood with the PAXgene blood miRNA kit on an automated QIAcube, without T cell sorting. Deep TCRalpha and TCRbeta repertoire profiling with unique molecular barcoding was performed on peripheral blood of monozygotic twin pairs concordant or discordant for inflammatory bowel disease. Smoking habits were recorded for all twin pairs, with individuals classified as current, former or never smokers. From its cysteine to its phenylalanine, the CDR3 spans 16 amino acids. No coding sequence is recorded. Reading the germline V gene gives CDR1 SGHRS and CDR2 YFSETQ. The library came from 5' RACE. The input for every TCR library was 3500 ng of total RNA. For each sample, cDNA synthesis with SMARTScribe reverse transcriptase was split into eight separate reactions. During cDNA synthesis, template switching introduced unique molecular identifiers that contained a 6-nucleotide sample barcode. Two nested PCRs of approximately 16 and 10 cycles amplified the TCRalpha and TCRbeta cDNA, and bead purification followed each PCR. Before amplification, the cDNA was treated with uracil DNA-glycosylase and purified using the QIAquick PCR purification kit. The second PCR was the step at which Illumina TruSeq-compatible adapters and sample-specific barcodes were added. Library quality and concentration were checked on TapeStation and Qubit, and libraries were pooled at around 5 ng each. Sequencing of the pooled libraries was done on an Illumina HiSeq2500 single-index Rapid Run using custom sequencing primers and 2 x 100 bp reads. In the paper's pipeline: UMI-based consensus assembly with MiGEC version 1.2.6 was used to correct PCR and sequencing errors. MiXCR version 2.1.1 was used for V(D)J alignment, clonotype assembly and CDR3 extraction. Gene usage, clonotype sharing and MAIT/NKT TCR abundance were normalised by analysing the top 1000, 10 000 and 20 000 clonotypes per sample. After downsampling to 27 000 UMIs, diversity was calculated as the inverse Simpson index using the vegan R package. Paired Mann-Whitney U tests were applied to discordant twin pairs, and Benjamini-Hochberg correction was used for multiple testing. Each entry corresponds to one CDR3 protein sequence from reads that TCRdb reprocessed, and DNA is not given. The V and J calls were not made by the authors but by TCRdb's processing. This sample's clone table shows approximately 400,000 distinct CDR3 sequences. Of the sample, more than 2% is held by the ten largest clones.

Sequenced: blood. The chain is made from TRBV5-1 and TRBJ2-2; the D call of TRBD1 rests on TCRdb alone, since no DNA is present to check it. The source of this sequence is a human donor with ulcerative colitis or Crohn's disease, or a healthy co-twin of an affected twin (not recorded which). The CDR3: CASSLVSGVNTGELFF.